The 24 T cell receptor beta chains reported below all come from one sample, sequenced in a study of shared clonotypes between healthy human individuals. Some clones are missing from TCRdb's copy, which holds only in-frame ones; the method was immunoSEQ multiplex PCR. Of roughly 850,000 clones listed, approximately 97% are singletons. Naive-designated CD8 cells lacked CD45RO, were positively enriched for CCR7, and omitted terminally differentiated effector memory CD45RA+ cells. Sequenced: naive CD8+ T cells sorted from blood. Receptor source: a man aged 25 to 40 in good health.

The V and J genes are TRBV27 and TRBJ2-1; 8 positions match TRBD1. The CDR3 is made up of 16 amino acids. J gave up 2 bases and V 2 bases, and 5 bases lay outside the gene matches. Germline V CDR1 and CDR2: MNHEY, SMNVEV (reference sequence). CDR3 loop: CASSLAPGGTYNEQFF. For the CDR3, the DNA is TGTGCCAGCAGTTTAGCACCAGGGGGCACCTACAATGAGCAGTTCTTC.

This chain links TRBV7-9 with TRBJ1-1; weak D call: TRBD1 (5 bases). CDR1 is SEHNR and CDR2 is FQNEAQ in the germline V gene (reference sequence). There are 13 residues in the CDR3. V lost 5 bases and J 4 bases, leaving 11 bases between the germline ends. The CDR3 coding sequence is TGTGCCAGCAGCCCGGGGGAGGCCACTGAAGCTTTCTTT. As protein: CASSPGEATEAFF. Drawing the rest from reference TRBV7-9 and TRBJ1-1, the complete variable domain is DTGVSQNPRHKITKRGQNVTFRCDPISEHNRLYWYRQTLGQGPEFLTYFQNEAQLEKSRLLSDRFSAERPKGSFSTLEIQRTEQGDSAMYLCASSPGEATEAFFGQGTRLTVV.

The chain carries TRBV28 and TRBJ1-5; 8 nucleotides align to TRBD1. CDR1 and CDR2 from the germline V gene are MDHEN and SYDVKM. This CDR3 contains 14 residues. The V gene end was trimmed by 2 bases and the J gene end by 5 bases; junction bases not matched to a gene: 2. CDR3 bases: TGTGCCAGCAGTTTAGCCAGGGGGCATCAGCCCCAGCATTTT. Its protein product is CASSLARGHQPQHF. Full variable domain (rest looked up from reference TRBV28 and TRBJ1-5): DVKVTQSSRYLVKRTGEKVFLECVQDMDHENMFWYRQDPGLGLRLIYFSYDVKMKEKGDIPEGYSVSREKKERFSLILESASTNQTSMYLCASSLARGHQPQHFGDGTRLSIL.

This rearrangement joins TRBV7-9 to TRBJ2-1; TRBD1 matches 7 bases. Trimming took 5 bases from V and 2 from J; bases not matched to a gene: 9. The CDR3 totals 16 residues. Germline-derived CDR1 and CDR2 are SEHNR and FQNEAQ (reference sequence). CDR3 nucleotides: TGTGCCAGCAGCCAGCGGTCGGGACAGCCCTACAATGAGCAGTTCTTC. It specifies CASSQRSGQPYNEQFF.

The count of this clone is one. The chain combines TRBV6-5 with TRBJ1-2; D is unresolved. V shed 7 bases and J shed 4 bases, with 16 bases lying between them. Germline V lookup: CDR1 MNHEY, CDR2 SVGAGI. This CDR3 comprises 14 residues. The CDR3 DNA is TGTGCCAGCACCACCACCTCCGGCAGCTATGGCTACACCTTC. Translated, it gives CASTTTSGSYGYTF.

The V and J genes are TRBV7-9 and TRBJ2-1; 7 bases fit TRBD1. CDR1 is SEHNR and CDR2 is FQNEAQ in the germline V gene (reference sequence). The CDR3 sequence is 16 residues long. V lost 5 bases and J lost 4; bases outside the gene matches: 11. This chain's CDR3 is CASSRRQGREYNEQFF. The CDR3 DNA sequence: TGTGCCAGCAGCCGAAGACAGGGTAGGGAGTACAATGAGCAGTTCTTC.

The CDR3 sequence: CSVQGWSGELFF. The CDR3, as DNA: TGCAGCGTCCAGGGGTGGAGCGGGGAGCTGTTTTTT. V usage is TRBV29-1 and J usage is TRBJ2-2; D possibly corresponds to TRBD1 (6 bases). The length of the CDR3 is 12 residues. The germline CDR1 and CDR2 sequences are SQVTM and ANQGSEA. V was clipped by 6 bases and J by 7 bases, with 12 bases between them.

The chain couples TRBV6-5 to TRBJ2-1, with 8 bases lining up with TRBD1. J was trimmed by 4 bases and V by 0 bases; bases with no gene match: 5. The CDR3 is 16 amino acids. Looked up from germline, CDR1 is MNHEY and CDR2 is SVGAGI. CDR3 coding DNA: TGTGCCAGCAGTTACTCTCCGAGACAGGGGTACAATGAGCAGTTCTTC. Translation gives CASSYSPRQGYNEQFF.

This chain links TRBV10-1 with TRBJ2-1; 7 bases are a match to TRBD1. Germline CDR1 is WNHNN and CDR2 is SYGVQD (reference sequence). The V and J ends lost 6 bases and 0 bases, in that order; junction bases with no gene match: 5. The CDR3 is 15 residues long. The CDR3 DNA reads TGCGCCAGCAGAAGGGACAGAAGCTCCTACAATGAGCAGTTCTTC. It translates to CASRRDRSSYNEQFF.

The chain has TRBV27 and TRBJ2-3; no clear D. Germline V gene data show CDR1 as MNHEY and CDR2 as SMNVEV (reference sequence). The CDR3 sequence is 13 residues long. Between the trimmed V and J ends, which lost 1 base and 6 bases, there was a span of 8 bases. The CDR3 DNA follows: TGTGCCAGCAGTTTATGGGTAGGGGATACGCAGTATTTT. It specifies CASSLWVGDTQYF.

Concerning this clone itself: Other DNA sequences within the sample encode an identical CDR3. The rearrangement uses TRBV7-6 and TRBJ2-3, with a possible D match to TRBD2 (6 bases). CDR1 is SGHVS, CDR2 FNYEAQ, per germline. The CDR3 covers 14 residues. Trimming removed 0 bases at V and 4 bases at J, with 8 bases between. The CDR3 DNA is TGTGCCAGCAGCTTAGCCGGGGGAGCAGATACGCAGTATTTT. As protein: CASSLAGGADTQYF.

The chain employs TRBV18 and TRBJ1-5, with D possibly TRBD1 on 5 matching bases. Germline-derived CDR1 and CDR2 are KGHSH and LQKENI. The germline V and J ends were trimmed by 3 bases and 5 bases, with 11 bases remaining between them. The CDR3 is 14 amino acids. CDR3: CASSPRGDDQPQHF. CDR3 in DNA: TGTGCCAGCTCACCCCGGGGGGACGATCAGCCCCAGCATTTT. The complete variable domain, with remaining parts taken from reference TRBV18 and TRBJ1-5, reads NAGVMQNPRHLVRRRGQEARLRCSPMKGHSHVYWYRQLPEEGLKFMVYLQKENIIDESGMPKERFSAEFPKEGPSILRIQQVVRGDSAAYFCASSPRGDDQPQHFGDGTRLSIL.

The rearrangement links TRBV7-8 to TRBJ2-2, with 9 bases lining up with TRBD2. V lost 3 bases and J lost 6; bases outside the gene matches: 11. Germline CDR1 SGHVS, CDR2 FQNEAQ. The CDR3 length is 17 residues. This CDR3 reads CASSLPAGGVVSGELFF. The CDR3 bases are TGTGCCAGCAGCTTGCCGGCGGGAGGGGTCGTATCCGGGGAGCTGTTTTTT. The full variable domain, with the rest looked up from reference TRBV7-8 and TRBJ2-2, is GAGVSQSPRYKVAKRGQDVALRCDPISGHVSLFWYQQALGQGPEFLTYFQNEAQLDKSGLPSDRFFAERPEGSVSTLKIQRTQQEDSAVYLCASSLPAGGVVSGELFFGEGSRLTVL.

The chain is built from TRBV11-2 and TRBJ2-1, with D perhaps given as TRBD1 or TRBD2 (6 bases each). Trimming removed 7 bases from V and 5 bases from J, with 18 bases in between. Looked up from germline, CDR1 is SGHAT and CDR2 is FQNNGV. There are 15 residues in the CDR3. The CDR3, as DNA: TGTGCCAGCACGGAAGGGGGGCGAGGTAACAATGAGCAGTTCTTC. Residues: CASTEGGRGNNEQFF. The full variable domain, completed using reference TRBV11-2 and TRBJ2-1, is EAGVAQSPRYKIIEKRQSVAFWCNPISGHATLYWYQQILGQGPKLLIQFQNNGVVDDSQLPKDRFSAERLKGVDSTLKIQPAKLEDSAVYLCASTEGGRGNNEQFFGPGTRLTVL.

The chain recombines TRBV10-3 with TRBJ2-7; weak D call: TRBD1 (6 bases). This CDR3 region has 15 residues. Germline V CDR1 and CDR2: ENHRY, SYGVKD. V was pared by 4 bases and J by 2 bases, with 15 bases between. In DNA form, the CDR3 reads TGTGCCATCAGTGGGGGGCGAGAGGGGACCTACGAGCAGTACTTC. Protein: CAISGGREGTYEQYF.

The V call is TRBV2, the J call TRBJ2-1, with TRBD2 matching over 9 bases. V shed 4 bases and J 0 bases; nucleotides not matched to a gene: 7. Germline assignment: CDR1 SNHLY and CDR2 FYNNEI. This CDR3 has 17 amino acids. Here the CDR3 reads CASSGLAGRSSYNEQFF. In DNA form, the CDR3 reads TGTGCCAGCAGTGGGCTAGCGGGACGTAGCTCCTACAATGAGCAGTTCTTC. Based on the CDR3 plus reference TRBV2 and TRBJ2-1, the full variable domain is EPEVTQTPSHQVTQMGQEVILRCVPISNHLYFYWYRQILGQKVEFLVSFYNNEISEKSEIFDDQFSVERPDGSNFTLKIRSTKLEDSAMYFCASSGLAGRSSYNEQFFGPGTRLTVL.

The chain has TRBV10-3 and TRBJ2-5, with TRBD1 matching 8 bases. The CDR3 runs to 16 residues. Per the germline V gene, CDR1 is ENHRY and CDR2 is SYGVKD. V shed 0 bases and J 2 bases; nucleotides not matched to a gene: 5. CDR3 region: CAISESVRGLQETQYF. In DNA form, the CDR3 reads TGTGCCATCAGTGAGTCGGTCAGGGGGCTGCAAGAGACCCAGTACTTC.

This chain joins TRBV7-9 and TRBJ1-1; D might be TRBD1 (6 bases). The CDR3 loop spans 16 amino acids. Germline V gene lookup returns CDR1 SEHNR and CDR2 FQNEAQ (reference sequence). The V end was cut by 5 bases, the J end by 3 bases, with 19 bases between. The CDR3 spells CASSPTVQGYDTEAFF. The CDR3 DNA follows: TGTGCCAGCAGCCCCACGGTCCAGGGGTATGACACTGAAGCTTTCTTT.

The chain recombines TRBV11-2 with TRBJ2-1; D tentatively fits TRBD1 or TRBD2 (5 bases each). Per germline, CDR1 SGHAT and CDR2 FQNNGV. The CDR3 is 17 amino acids. With 5 bases removed from V and 4 bases from J, the gap between germline ends came to 21 bases. The CDR3 sequence: CASSPEGGGRGYNEQFF. The DNA for the CDR3 is TGTGCCAGCAGCCCAGAAGGTGGGGGACGGGGATACAATGAGCAGTTCTTC. Together with reference TRBV11-2 and TRBJ2-1, the CDR3 gives the full variable domain: EAGVAQSPRYKIIEKRQSVAFWCNPISGHATLYWYQQILGQGPKLLIQFQNNGVVDDSQLPKDRFSAERLKGVDSTLKIQPAKLEDSAVYLCASSPEGGGRGYNEQFFGPGTRLTVL.

The CDR3 loop reads CASLDLSSGNTIYF. The CDR3 bases are TGTGCCTCGCTGGACTTGAGCTCTGGAAACACCATATATTTT. The rearrangement uses TRBV19 and TRBJ1-3; D ambiguous. The V end was cut by 11 bases, the J end by 0 bases, with 14 bases between. The CDR3 loop spans 14 amino acids. Germline V lookup: CDR1 LNHDA, CDR2 SQIVND (reference sequence).

The chain recombines TRBV5-4 with TRBJ1-3; no firm D call. Trimming took off 0 bases at V and 0 bases at J, with 7 bases between the two ends. There are 15 residues in the CDR3. The V gene's germline CDR1 is SGHNT and CDR2 YYREEE (reference sequence). CDR3 loop: CASSLATASGNTIYF. The CDR3, as DNA: TGTGCCAGCAGCTTGGCAACGGCCTCTGGAAACACCATATATTTT.

The chain is built from TRBV19 and TRBJ2-1; 7 positions agree with TRBD2. J was trimmed by 10 bases and V by 6 bases; bases with no gene match: 9. Germline V gene sequence: CDR1 LNHDA, CDR2 SQIVND (reference sequence). This CDR3 spans 13 amino acids. This chain's CDR3 is CASSLAVIGEQFF. The CDR3 nucleotides read TGTGCCAGTAGCCTAGCGGTTATTGGGGAGCAGTTCTTC.

The chain employs TRBV13 and TRBJ2-1, with D possibly TRBD2 on 6 matching bases. V was trimmed by 10 bases and J by 5 bases, leaving 21 bases between them. CDR1 is PRHDT and CDR2 is FYEKMQ in the germline V gene (reference sequence). This CDR3 region has 15 residues. CDR3 DNA sequence: TGTGCCACTCAGTGGTCCGGGACTCCCAACAATGAGCAGTTCTTC. Translated: CATQWSGTPNNEQFF.

The chain couples TRBV27 to TRBJ2-7, with 10 positions matching TRBD2. V lost 2 bases and J lost 4; bases outside the gene matches: 8. Germline CDR1 reads MNHEY; CDR2 reads SMNVEV (reference sequence). This CDR3 comprises 16 residues. Here the CDR3 reads CASSLLAGEFAYEQYF. Here the CDR3 DNA reads TGTGCCAGCAGTTTACTAGCGGGAGAGTTCGCGTACGAGCAGTACTTC.